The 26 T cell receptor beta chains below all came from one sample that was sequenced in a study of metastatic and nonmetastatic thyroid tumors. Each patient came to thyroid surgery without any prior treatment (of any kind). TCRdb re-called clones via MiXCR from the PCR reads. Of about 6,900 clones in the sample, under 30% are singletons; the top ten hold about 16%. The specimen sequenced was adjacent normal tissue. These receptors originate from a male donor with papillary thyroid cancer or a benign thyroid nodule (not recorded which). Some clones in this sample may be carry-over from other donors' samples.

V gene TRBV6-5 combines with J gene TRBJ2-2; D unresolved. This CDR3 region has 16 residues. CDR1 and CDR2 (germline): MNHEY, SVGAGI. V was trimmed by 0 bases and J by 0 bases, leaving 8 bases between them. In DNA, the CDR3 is TGTGCCAGCAGTTACTCGTGGGGTGCGAACACCGGGGAGCTGTTTTTT. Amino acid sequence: CASSYSWGANTGELFF.

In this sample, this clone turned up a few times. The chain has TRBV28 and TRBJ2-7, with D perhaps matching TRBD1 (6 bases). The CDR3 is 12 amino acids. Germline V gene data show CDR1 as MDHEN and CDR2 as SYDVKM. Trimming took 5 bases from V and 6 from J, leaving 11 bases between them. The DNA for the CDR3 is TGTGCCAGCAGTCATCAGGGGTTCGAGCAGTACTTC. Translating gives CASSHQGFEQYF.

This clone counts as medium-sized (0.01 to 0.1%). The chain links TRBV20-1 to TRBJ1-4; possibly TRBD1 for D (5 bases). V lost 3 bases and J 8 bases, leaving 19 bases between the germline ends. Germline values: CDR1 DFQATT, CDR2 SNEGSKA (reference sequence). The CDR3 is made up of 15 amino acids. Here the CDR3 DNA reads TGCAGTGCTAGTGGCGAAGGGGCCGTTTGGGAAAAACTGTTTTTT. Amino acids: CSASGEGAVWEKLFF.

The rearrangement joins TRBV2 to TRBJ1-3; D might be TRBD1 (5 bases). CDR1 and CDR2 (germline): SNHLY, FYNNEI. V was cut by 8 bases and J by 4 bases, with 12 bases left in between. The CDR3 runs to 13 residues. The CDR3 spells CASGSRGGNTIYF. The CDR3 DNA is TGTGCCAGCGGCTCGAGGGGCGGAAACACCATATATTTT. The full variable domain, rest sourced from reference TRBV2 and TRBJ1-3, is EPEVTQTPSHQVTQMGQEVILRCVPISNHLYFYWYRQILGQKVEFLVSFYNNEISEKSEIFDDQFSVERPDGSNFTLKIRSTKLEDSAMYFCASGSRGGNTIYFGEGSWLTVV.

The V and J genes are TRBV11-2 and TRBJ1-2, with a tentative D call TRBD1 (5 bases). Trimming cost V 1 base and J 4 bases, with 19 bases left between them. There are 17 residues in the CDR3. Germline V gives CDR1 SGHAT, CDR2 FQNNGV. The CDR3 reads CASSLVDGRGGPYGYTF. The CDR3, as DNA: TGTGCCAGCAGCTTAGTGGACGGTCGGGGGGGTCCCTATGGCTACACCTTC.

This CDR3 reads CASSLGRASGSSYNEQFF. In DNA form, the CDR3 reads TGTGCCAGCAGCTTAGGTCGTGCTAGCGGGAGCTCCTACAATGAGCAGTTCTTC. The V and J genes are TRBV11-1 and TRBJ2-1, with 10 positions matching TRBD2. The junction had 6 bases not matched to a gene; V was cut back by 1 base and J by 0 bases. In germline, CDR1 is SGHAT, CDR2 FQDESV (reference sequence). The CDR3 totals 18 residues. The full variable domain, its missing parts supplied by reference TRBV11-1 and TRBJ2-1, is EAEVAQSPRYKITEKSQAVAFWCDPISGHATLYWYRQILGQGPELLVQFQDESVVDDSQLPKDRFSAERLKGVDSTLKIQPAELGDSAMYLCASSLGRASGSSYNEQFFGPGTRLTVL.

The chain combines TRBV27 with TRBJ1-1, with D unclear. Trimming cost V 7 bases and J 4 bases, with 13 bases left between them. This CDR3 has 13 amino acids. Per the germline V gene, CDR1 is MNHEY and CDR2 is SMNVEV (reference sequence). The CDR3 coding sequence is TGTGCCAGCACGCCCCCGGCGGGCACTGAAGCTTTCTTT. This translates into CASTPPAGTEAFF.

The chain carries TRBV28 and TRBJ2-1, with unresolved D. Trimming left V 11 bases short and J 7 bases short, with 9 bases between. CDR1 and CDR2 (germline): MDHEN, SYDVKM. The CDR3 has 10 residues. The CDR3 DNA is TGTGCCTACGAAGGAAATGAGCAGTTCTTC. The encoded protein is CAYEGNEQFF.

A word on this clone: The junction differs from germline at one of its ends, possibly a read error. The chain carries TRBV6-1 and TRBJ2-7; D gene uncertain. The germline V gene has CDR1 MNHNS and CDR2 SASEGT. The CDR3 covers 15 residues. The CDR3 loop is CASSEDGISSYEHYF. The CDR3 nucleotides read TGTGCCAGCAGTGAAGACGGTATCAGCTCCTACGAGCATTACTTC.

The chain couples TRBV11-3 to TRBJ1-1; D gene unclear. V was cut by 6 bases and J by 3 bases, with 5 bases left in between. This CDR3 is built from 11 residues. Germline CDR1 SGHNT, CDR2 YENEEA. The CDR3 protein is CASRSDTEAFF. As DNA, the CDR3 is TGTGCCAGCAGAAGTGACACTGAAGCTTTCTTT.

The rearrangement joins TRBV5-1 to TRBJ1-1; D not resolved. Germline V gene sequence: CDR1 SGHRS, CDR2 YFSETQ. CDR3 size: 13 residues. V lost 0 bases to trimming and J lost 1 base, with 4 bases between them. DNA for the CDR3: TGCGCCAGCAGCTTGGATTCGAACACTGAAGCTTTCTTT. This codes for CASSLDSNTEAFF.

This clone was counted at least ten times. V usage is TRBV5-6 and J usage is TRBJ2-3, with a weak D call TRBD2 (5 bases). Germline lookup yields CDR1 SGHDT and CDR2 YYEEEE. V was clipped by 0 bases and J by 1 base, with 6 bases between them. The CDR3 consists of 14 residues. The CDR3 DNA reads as TGTGCCAGCAGCTTGGGGGGAGGCACAGATACGCAGTATTTT. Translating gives CASSLGGGTDTQYF.

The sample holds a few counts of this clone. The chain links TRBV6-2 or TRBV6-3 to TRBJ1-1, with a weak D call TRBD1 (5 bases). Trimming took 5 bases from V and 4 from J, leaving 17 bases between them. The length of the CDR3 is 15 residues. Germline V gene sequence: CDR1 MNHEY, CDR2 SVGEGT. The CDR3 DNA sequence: TGTGCCAGCAGTAGGGCCCTCATGGGGGGCACTGAAGCTTTCTTT. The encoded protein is CASSRALMGGTEAFF.

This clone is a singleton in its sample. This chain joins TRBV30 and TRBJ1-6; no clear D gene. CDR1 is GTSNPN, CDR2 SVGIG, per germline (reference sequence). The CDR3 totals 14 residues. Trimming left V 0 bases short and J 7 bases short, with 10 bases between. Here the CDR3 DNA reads TGTGCCTGGAGTGTTGCAGGAGTCAATTCACCCCTCCACTTT. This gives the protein CAWSVAGVNSPLHF.

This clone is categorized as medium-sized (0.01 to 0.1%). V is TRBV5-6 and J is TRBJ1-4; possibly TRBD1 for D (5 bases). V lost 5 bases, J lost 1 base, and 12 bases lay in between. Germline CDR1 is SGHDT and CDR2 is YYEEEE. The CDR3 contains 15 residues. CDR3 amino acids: CASRLYQGTNEKLFF. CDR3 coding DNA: TGTGCCAGCAGACTCTACCAGGGAACTAATGAAAAACTGTTTTTT.

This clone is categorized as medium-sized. The CDR3 sequence: CAISANNEQFF. CDR3 nucleotide sequence: TGTGCCATCAGTGCAAACAATGAGCAGTTCTTC. V is TRBV10-3 and J is TRBJ2-1; D is ambiguous. Per the germline V gene, CDR1 is ENHRY and CDR2 is SYGVKD. The CDR3 is made up of 11 amino acids. V was pared by 4 bases and J by 5 bases, with 3 bases between.

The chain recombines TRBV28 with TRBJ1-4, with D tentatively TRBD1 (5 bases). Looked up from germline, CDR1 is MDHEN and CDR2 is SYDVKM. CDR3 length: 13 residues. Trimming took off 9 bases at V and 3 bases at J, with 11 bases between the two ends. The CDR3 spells CASKGWANEKLFF. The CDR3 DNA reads TGTGCCAGTAAGGGGTGGGCTAATGAAAAACTGTTTTTT. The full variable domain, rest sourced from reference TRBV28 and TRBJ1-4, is DVKVTQSSRYLVKRTGEKVFLECVQDMDHENMFWYRQDPGLGLRLIYFSYDVKMKEKGDIPEGYSVSREKKERFSLILESASTNQTSMYLCASKGWANEKLFFGSGTQLSVL.

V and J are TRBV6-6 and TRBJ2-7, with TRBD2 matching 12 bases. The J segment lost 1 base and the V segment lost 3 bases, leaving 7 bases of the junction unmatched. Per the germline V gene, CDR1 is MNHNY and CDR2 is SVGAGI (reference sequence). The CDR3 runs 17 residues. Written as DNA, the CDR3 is TGTGCCAGCAGTTATCGGAGGACTAGCGGGACTTCCTACGAGCAGTACTTC. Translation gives CASSYRRTSGTSYEQYF.

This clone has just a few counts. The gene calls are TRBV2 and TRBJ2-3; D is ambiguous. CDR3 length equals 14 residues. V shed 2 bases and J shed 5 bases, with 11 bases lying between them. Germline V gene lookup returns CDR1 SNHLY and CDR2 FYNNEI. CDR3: CASSETADGDTQYF. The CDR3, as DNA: TGTGCCAGCAGTGAAACGGCGGATGGAGATACGCAGTATTTT. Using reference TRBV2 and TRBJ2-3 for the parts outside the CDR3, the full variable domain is EPEVTQTPSHQVTQMGQEVILRCVPISNHLYFYWYRQILGQKVEFLVSFYNNEISEKSEIFDDQFSVERPDGSNFTLKIRSTKLEDSAMYFCASSETADGDTQYFGPGTRLTVL.

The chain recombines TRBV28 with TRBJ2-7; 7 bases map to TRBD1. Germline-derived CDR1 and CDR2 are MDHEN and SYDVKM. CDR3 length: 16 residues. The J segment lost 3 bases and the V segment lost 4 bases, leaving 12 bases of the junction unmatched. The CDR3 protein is CASSSIGDRDYYEQYF. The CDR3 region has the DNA TGTGCCAGCAGTTCAATCGGGGACAGAGATTACTACGAGCAGTACTTC.

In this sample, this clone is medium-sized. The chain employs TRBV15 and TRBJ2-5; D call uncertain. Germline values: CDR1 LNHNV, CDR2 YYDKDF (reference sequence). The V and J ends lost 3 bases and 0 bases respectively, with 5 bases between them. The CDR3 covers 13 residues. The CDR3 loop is CATSRGNQETQYF. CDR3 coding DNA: TGTGCCACCAGCAGGGGGAACCAAGAGACCCAGTACTTC.

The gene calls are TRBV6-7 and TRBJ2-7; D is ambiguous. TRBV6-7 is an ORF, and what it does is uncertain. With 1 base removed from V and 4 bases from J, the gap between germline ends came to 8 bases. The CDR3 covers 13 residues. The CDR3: CASSYYAVYEQYF. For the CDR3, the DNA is TGTGCCAGCAGTTACTATGCAGTTTACGAGCAGTACTTC.

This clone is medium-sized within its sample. This CDR3 reads CASRARDYNEQFF. CDR3 bases: TGTGCCAGCAGGGCCCGGGACTACAATGAGCAGTTCTTC. This rearrangement joins TRBV28 to TRBJ2-1; perhaps TRBD2 as D (5 bases). In germline, CDR1 is MDHEN, CDR2 SYDVKM. The CDR3 contains 13 residues. Trimming took 6 bases from V and 3 from J, leaving 9 bases between them. The entire variable domain, with the rest obtained from reference TRBV28 and TRBJ2-1, is as follows: DVKVTQSSRYLVKRTGEKVFLECVQDMDHENMFWYRQDPGLGLRLIYFSYDVKMKEKGDIPEGYSVSREKKERFSLILESASTNQTSMYLCASRARDYNEQFFGPGTRLTVL.

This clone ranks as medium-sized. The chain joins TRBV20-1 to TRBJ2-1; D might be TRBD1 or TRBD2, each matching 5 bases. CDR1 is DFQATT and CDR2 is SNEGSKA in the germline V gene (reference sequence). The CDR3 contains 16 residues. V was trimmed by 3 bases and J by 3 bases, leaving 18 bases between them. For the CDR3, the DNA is TGCAGTGCTAGGGGACGGCTAACGGGGATCTACAATGAGCAGTTCTTC. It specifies CSARGRLTGIYNEQFF.

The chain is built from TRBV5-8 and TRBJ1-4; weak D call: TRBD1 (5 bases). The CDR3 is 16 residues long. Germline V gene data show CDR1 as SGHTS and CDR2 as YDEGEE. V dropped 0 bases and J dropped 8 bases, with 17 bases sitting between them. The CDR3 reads CASSLARGLGGEKLFF. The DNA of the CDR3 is TGTGCCAGCAGCTTGGCCCGGGGGTTGGGCGGCGAAAAACTGTTTTTT.

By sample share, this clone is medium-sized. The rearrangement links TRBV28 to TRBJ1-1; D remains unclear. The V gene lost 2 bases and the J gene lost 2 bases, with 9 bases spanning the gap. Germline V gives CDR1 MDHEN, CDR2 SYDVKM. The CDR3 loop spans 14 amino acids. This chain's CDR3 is CASSLGWGNTEAFF. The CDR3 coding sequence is TGTGCCAGCAGTTTAGGTTGGGGAAACACTGAAGCTTTCTTT.